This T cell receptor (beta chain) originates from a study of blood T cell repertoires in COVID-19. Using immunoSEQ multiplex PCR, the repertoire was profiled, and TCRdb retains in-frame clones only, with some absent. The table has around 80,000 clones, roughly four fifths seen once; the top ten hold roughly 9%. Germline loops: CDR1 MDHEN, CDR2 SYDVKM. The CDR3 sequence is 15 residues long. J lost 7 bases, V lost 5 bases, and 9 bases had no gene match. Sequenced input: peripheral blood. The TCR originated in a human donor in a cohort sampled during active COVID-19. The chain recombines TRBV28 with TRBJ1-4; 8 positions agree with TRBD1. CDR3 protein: CASSPTQGATEKLFF. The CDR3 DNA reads TGTGCCAGCAGTCCGACCCAGGGGGCCACTGAAAAACTGTTTTTT.